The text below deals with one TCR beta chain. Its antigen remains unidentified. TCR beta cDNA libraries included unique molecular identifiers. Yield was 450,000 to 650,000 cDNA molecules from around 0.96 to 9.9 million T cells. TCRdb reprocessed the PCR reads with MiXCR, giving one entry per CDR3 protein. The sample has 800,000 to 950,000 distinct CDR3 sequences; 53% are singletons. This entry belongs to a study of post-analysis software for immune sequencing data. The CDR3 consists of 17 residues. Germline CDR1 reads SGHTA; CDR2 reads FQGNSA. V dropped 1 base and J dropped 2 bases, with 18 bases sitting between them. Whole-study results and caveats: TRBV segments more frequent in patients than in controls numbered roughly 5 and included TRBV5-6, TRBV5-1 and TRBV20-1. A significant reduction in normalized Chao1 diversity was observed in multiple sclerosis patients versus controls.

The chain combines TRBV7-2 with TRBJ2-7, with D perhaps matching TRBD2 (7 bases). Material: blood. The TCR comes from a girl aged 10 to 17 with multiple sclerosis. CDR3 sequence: CASSLGGGGLKTYEQYF. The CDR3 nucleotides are TGTGCCAGCAGCTTAGGGGGAGGGGGACTTAAAACCTACGAGCAGTACTTC.